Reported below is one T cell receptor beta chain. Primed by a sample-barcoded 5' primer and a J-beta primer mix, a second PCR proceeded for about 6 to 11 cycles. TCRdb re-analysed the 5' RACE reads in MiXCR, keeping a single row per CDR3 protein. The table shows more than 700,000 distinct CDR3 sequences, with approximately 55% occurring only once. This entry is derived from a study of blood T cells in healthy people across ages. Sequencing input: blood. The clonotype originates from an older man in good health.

The CDR3 DNA reads as TGTGCCAGCAGGTCTTTCCGACAGGGTCCCTACGAGCAGTACTTC. Translating it yields CASRSFRQGPYEQYF. V is TRBV6-1 and J is TRBJ2-7, with 7 bases that match TRBD1. V shed 6 bases, J shed 2 bases, and the junction held 10 bases outside the gene matches. CDR3 length: 15 residues. The germline V gene has CDR1 MNHNS and CDR2 SASEGT.